This entry is about one TCR beta chain. Its antigen is not known. The sample comes from a study of OX40 agonist ivuxolimab in advanced cancers. Study observations and caveats: On average, CD8+ T cells had more expanded clones than CD4+. Low normalized clonal expansion also occurred in some nonresponding patients.

V gave up 4 bases and J gave up 7 bases, with 5 bases separating them. The CDR3 covers 11 residues. The germline V gene has CDR1 SGHDN and CDR2 FVKESK. The method was immunoSEQ multiplex PCR; TCRdb's version includes in-frame clones alone and lacks a portion of them. The sample lists around 56,000 clones, over 75% seen once, with about 4.8% in the top ten. The specimen was CD4+ or CD8+ T cells sorted from blood, collected in a trial of the OX40 agonist ivuxolimab. This sequence joins TRBV14 and TRBJ2-1; no reliable D call. The TCR was taken from an adult with an advanced solid tumor such as melanoma, head and neck, liver or kidney cancer. CDR3 sequence reads: CASSRTNEQFF. The CDR3 region has the DNA TGTGCCAGCAGCCGCACTAATGAGCAGTTCTTC.